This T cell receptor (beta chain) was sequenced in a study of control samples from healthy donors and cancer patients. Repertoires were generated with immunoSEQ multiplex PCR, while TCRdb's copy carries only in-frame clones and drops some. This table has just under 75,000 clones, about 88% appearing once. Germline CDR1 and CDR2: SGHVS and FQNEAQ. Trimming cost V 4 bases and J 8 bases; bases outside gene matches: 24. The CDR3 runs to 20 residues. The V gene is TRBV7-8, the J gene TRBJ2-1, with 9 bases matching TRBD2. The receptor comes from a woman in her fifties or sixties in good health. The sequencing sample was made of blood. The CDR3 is CASSWDYGSAGGLDSDEQFF. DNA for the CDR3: TGTGCCAGCAGCTGGGACTATGGGTCAGCGGGAGGCCTTGATAGCGATGAGCAGTTCTTC.